This T cell receptor beta chain was documented in a study of T cells in Graves' hyperthyroidism and ophthalmopathy. Study observations and caveats: A model of 13 V-J features distinguished ophthalmopathy from stable hyperthyroidism. Expanded thyroid clonotypes (above 0.001) were mostly also found in blood.

Using RNA transcripts as the source, TCR beta CDR3 regions were amplified. The HTBI set primed first-round TCR CDR3 RT-PCR. TCRdb passed the multiplex PCR reads through MiXCR, listing each CDR3 protein once. The table records 600,000 to 700,000 distinct CDR3 sequences, 45% of them present only once. About this clonotype: Its specificity is not known.

This CDR3 is 14 amino acids long. CDR1 LNHDA and CDR2 SQIVND come from the germline V gene (reference sequence). Trimming at V came to 1 base and at J to 3 bases, leaving 3 bases not matched to a gene. This TCR was recovered from an adult man with Graves' disease, either hyperthyroidism or ophthalmopathy (not recorded which). The sequencing sample was made of peripheral blood or thyroid tissue (not recorded which). The V and J genes are TRBV19 and TRBJ2-7, with TRBD1 matching over 7 bases. The CDR3 protein is CASSIGQGVYEQYF. The CDR3 region has the DNA TGTGCCAGTAGTATAGGACAGGGCGTCTACGAGCAGTACTTC.